The text below deals with one T cell receptor beta chain. The source of the sample is a study of blood T cell repertoires in COVID-19. Across the study: From T cells, B-cell-depleted T cells, or PBMCs came the material, which was cDNA or gDNA.

Per the original methods: Reference gene primers were amplified, and this amplification served to estimate nucleated cell counts. This table comes from immunoSEQ multiplex PCR, and its TCRdb copy is limited to in-frame clones, with some not included. Clone size and the V and J calls come from that table; the DNA yielded D and trimming. Among 200,000 to 300,000 clones listed, over 70% were seen once. The CDR3 totals 14 residues. The V end lost 5 bases, the J end lost 3 bases, and 13 bases lay between the germline ends. The germline gives CDR1 SGHTA, CDR2 FQGNSA. Sequencing was done on a sample of peripheral blood. The J gene is TRBJ1-2, the V gene TRBV7-2, with D perhaps matching TRBD1 (5 bases). The source of this sequence is a man in his forties with acute or convalescent COVID-19. CDR3: CASSADTVDYGYTF. In DNA, the CDR3 is TGTGCCAGCAGCGCGGACACGGTAGACTATGGCTACACCTTC.